The rows below give T cell receptor beta chains drawn from one sample of a study of blood T cell repertoires in COVID-19. Sequencing was performed with immunoSEQ multiplex PCR; in TCRdb, only in-frame clones are kept and a portion is missing. Of 40,000 to 50,000 clones in the sample, about 89% are singletons; the top ten hold less than 2.5%. Sequenced: peripheral blood. The receptor set was obtained from a woman aged 80 or over with COVID-19, enrolled during active disease. Each CDR3 is given without its conserved first and last residue.

J gene: TRBJ1-3
V gene: TRBV11-2
CDR3 protein: ASSYLGGTIY

J gene: TRBJ1-1
V gene: TRBV27
CDR3 protein: ASSLWVRVNTEAF

J gene: TRBJ2-5
V gene: TRBV7-8
CDR3 protein: ASSYGTSDQETQY

J gene: TRBJ1-4
V gene: TRBV30
CDR3 protein: AWSVGQSKKLF

J gene: TRBJ2-7
V gene: TRBV28
CDR3 protein: ASSLVGNEQY

J gene: TRBJ1-3
V gene: TRBV3-1/TRBV3-2
CDR3 protein: ASSLRTAGKNTIY

J gene: TRBJ2-1
V gene: TRBV4-1
CDR3 protein: ASSQEGGGRALDNEQF

J gene: TRBJ1-2
V gene: TRBV12-3/TRBV12-4
CDR3 protein: ASTYSHRTGYT

J gene: TRBJ1-2
V gene: TRBV28
CDR3 protein: ASSSQGHGYT

J gene: TRBJ1-6
V gene: TRBV4-1
CDR3 protein: ASSQEAEVSYNSPLH

J gene: TRBJ1-1
V gene: TRBV7-6
CDR3 protein: ASSRRGRRTGTEAF

J gene: TRBJ2-2
V gene: TRBV13
CDR3 protein: ASSGGELF

J gene: TRBJ2-2
V gene: TRBV6-2/TRBV6-3
CDR3 protein: ASSTGQQANTGELF

J gene: TRBJ1-1
V gene: TRBV5-4
CDR3 protein: ASSLKGAWNTEAF

J gene: TRBJ1-3
V gene: TRBV5-1
CDR3 protein: ASSGGQLGNTIY

J gene: TRBJ1-1
V gene: TRBV18
CDR3 protein: ASSQGVNTEAF

J gene: TRBJ2-7
V gene: TRBV13
CDR3 protein: ASSSRDRGYYEQY

J gene: TRBJ2-3
V gene: TRBV3-1/TRBV3-2
CDR3 protein: ASSQDERIPRTQY

J gene: TRBJ1-5
V gene: TRBV2
CDR3 protein: ASSDYNGSNQPQH

J gene: TRBJ1-4
V gene: TRBV7-6
CDR3 protein: ASSSGTGAYEKLF

J gene: TRBJ2-2
V gene: TRBV5-5
CDR3 protein: ASSQQRGGFTGELF

J gene: TRBJ1-2
V gene: TRBV7-2
CDR3 protein: ASSPTGDRVDGYT

J gene: TRBJ1-2
V gene: TRBV5-1
CDR3 protein: ASSIGLSPRGYT

J gene: TRBJ2-1
V gene: TRBV11-2
CDR3 protein: ASSIDRAYYNEQF

J gene: TRBJ2-2
V gene: TRBV19
CDR3 protein: ASSIGRTSKTGELF

J gene: TRBJ2-1
V gene: TRBV7-9
CDR3 protein: ASSSHRSVSLEQF

J gene: TRBJ2-3
V gene: TRBV21-1
CDR3 protein: ASMGTSGGMQY

J gene: TRBJ1-2
V gene: TRBV2
CDR3 protein: ASSRDRGGYGYT

J gene: TRBJ2-3
V gene: TRBV23-1
CDR3 protein: ASSQSLKPSTDTQY

J gene: TRBJ1-5
V gene: TRBV30
CDR3 protein: AWSVVGQGAQPQH

J gene: TRBJ2-4
V gene: TRBV6-5
CDR3 protein: ASTREVGNIQY

J gene: TRBJ1-5
V gene: TRBV5-1
CDR3 protein: ASSLDQGHQPQH

J gene: TRBJ2-1
V gene: TRBV24-1
CDR3 protein: ATSDSVSGYNEQF

J gene: TRBJ1-5
V gene: TRBV19
CDR3 protein: ASSIRAWQPQH

J gene: TRBJ2-3
V gene: TRBV27
CDR3 protein: ASSLPQGTQY

J gene: TRBJ1-1
V gene: TRBV11-2
CDR3 protein: ASSFRVGGLNTEAF

J gene: TRBJ2-3
V gene: TRBV10-3
CDR3 protein: AISDLGGGRATDTQY

J gene: TRBJ2-7
V gene: TRBV14
CDR3 protein: ASSLGDRGGYEQY

J gene: TRBJ1-5
V gene: TRBV28
CDR3 protein: ASSPLGTGFQPQH

J gene: TRBJ1-4
V gene: TRBV19
CDR3 protein: ASSSRQGGEKLF

J gene: TRBJ2-1
V gene: TRBV7-9
CDR3 protein: ASSSTWLAESSYNEQF